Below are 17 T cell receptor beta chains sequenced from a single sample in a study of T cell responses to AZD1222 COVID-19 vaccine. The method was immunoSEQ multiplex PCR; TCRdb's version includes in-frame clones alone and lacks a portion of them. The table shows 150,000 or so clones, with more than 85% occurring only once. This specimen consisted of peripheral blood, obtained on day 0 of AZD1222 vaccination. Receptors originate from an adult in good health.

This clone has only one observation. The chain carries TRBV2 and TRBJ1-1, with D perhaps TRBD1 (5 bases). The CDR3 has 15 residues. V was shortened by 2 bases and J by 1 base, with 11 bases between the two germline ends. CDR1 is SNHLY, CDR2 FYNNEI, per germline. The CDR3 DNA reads TGTGCCAGCAGTGAAAGGAGGGACCCGAACACTGAAGCTTTCTTT. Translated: CASSERRDPNTEAFF.

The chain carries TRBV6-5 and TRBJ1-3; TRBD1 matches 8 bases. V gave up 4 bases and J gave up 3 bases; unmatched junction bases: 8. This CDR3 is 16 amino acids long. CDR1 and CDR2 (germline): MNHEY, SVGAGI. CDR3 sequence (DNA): TGTGCCAGCAGTTTCCGGACAGGGCTAAATGGAAACACCATATATTTT. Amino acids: CASSFRTGLNGNTIYF.

In nucleotides, the CDR3 is TGTGCCAGCTCCGTCGGGAACACCGGGGAGCTGTTTTTT. Its translation: CASSVGNTGELFF. This sequence joins TRBV18 and TRBJ2-2; D is uncertain. Germline CDR1 reads KGHSH; CDR2 reads LQKENI. Deletions cut 6 bases from V and 1 base from J, with 6 bases between. The CDR3 extends over 13 amino acids. Based on the CDR3 plus reference TRBV18 and TRBJ2-2, the full variable domain is NAGVMQNPRHLVRRRGQEARLRCSPMKGHSHVYWYRQLPEEGLKFMVYLQKENIIDESGMPKERFSAEFPKEGPSILRIQQVVRGDSAAYFCASSVGNTGELFFGEGSRLTVL.

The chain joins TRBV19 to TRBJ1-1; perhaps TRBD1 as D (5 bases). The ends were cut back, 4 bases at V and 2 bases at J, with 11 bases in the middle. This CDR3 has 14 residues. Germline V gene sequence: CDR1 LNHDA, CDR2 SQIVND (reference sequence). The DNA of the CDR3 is TGTGCCAGTAGTAATCTCAGGGCTAACACTGAAGCTTTCTTT. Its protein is CASSNLRANTEAFF.

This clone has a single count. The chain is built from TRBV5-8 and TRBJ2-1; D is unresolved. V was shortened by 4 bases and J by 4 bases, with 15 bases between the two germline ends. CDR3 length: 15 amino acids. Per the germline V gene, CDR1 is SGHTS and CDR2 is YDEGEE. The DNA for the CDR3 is TGTGCCAGCAGCCAAACAGTAAGAGTTTACAATGAGCAGTTCTTC. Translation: CASSQTVRVYNEQFF.

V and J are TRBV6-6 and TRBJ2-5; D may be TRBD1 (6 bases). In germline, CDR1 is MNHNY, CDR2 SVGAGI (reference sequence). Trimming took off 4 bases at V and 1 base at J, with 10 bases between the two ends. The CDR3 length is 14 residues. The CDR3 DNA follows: TGTGCCAGCAGTTTAACAGGGATCCAAGAGACCCAGTACTTC. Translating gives CASSLTGIQETQYF.

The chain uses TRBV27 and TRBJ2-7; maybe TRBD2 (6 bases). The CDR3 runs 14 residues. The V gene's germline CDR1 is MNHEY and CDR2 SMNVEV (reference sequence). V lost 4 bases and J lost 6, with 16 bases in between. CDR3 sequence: CASSSTGVASEQYF. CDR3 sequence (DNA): TGTGCCAGCAGTTCTACGGGAGTGGCGAGCGAGCAGTACTTC.

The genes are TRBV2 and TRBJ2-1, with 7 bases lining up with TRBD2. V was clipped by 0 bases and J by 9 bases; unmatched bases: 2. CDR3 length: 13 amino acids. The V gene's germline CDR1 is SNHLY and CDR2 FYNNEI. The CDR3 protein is CASSEAGGTEQFF. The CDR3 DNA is TGTGCCAGCAGTGAAGCGGGGGGGACTGAGCAGTTCTTC.

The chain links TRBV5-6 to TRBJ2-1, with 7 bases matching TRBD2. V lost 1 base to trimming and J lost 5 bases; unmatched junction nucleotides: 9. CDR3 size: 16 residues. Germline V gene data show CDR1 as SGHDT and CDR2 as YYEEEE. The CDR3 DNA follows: TGTGCCAGCAGCTTGTCTATAGCGGGTGCGAACAATGAGCAGTTCTTC. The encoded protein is CASSLSIAGANNEQFF.

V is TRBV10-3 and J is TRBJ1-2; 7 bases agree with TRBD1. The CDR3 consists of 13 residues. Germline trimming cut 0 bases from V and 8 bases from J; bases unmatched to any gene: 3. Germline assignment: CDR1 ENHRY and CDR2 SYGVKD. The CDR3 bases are TGTGCCATCAGTGAGTCAGGGGGCGACGGCTACACCTTC. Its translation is CAISESGGDGYTF.

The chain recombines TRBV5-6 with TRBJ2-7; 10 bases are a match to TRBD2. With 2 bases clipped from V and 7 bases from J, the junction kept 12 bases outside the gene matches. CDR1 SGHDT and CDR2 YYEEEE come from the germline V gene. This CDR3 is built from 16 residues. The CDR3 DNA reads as TGTGCCAGCAGCTTTAGGTCTAGCGGGAGTATATGGGAGCAGTACTTC. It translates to CASSFRSSGSIWEQYF.

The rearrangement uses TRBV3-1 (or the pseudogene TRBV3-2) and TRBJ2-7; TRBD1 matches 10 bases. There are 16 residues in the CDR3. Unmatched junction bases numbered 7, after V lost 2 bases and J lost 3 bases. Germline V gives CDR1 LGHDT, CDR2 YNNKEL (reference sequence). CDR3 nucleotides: TGTGCCAGCAGCCAATCACCGGGACAGGGGAGCTACGAGCAGTACTTC. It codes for CASSQSPGQGSYEQYF.

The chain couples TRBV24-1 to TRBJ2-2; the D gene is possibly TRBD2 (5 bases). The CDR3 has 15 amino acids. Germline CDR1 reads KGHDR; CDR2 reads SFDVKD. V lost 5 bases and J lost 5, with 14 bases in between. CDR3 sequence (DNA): TGTGCCACCAGTGCATCGAGTCGGGATACCGGGGAGCTGTTTTTT. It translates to CATSASSRDTGELFF.

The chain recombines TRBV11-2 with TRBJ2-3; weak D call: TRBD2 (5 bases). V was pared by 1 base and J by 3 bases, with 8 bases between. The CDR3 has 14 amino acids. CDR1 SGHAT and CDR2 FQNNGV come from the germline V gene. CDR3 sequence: CASSLARGTDTQYF. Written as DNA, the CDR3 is TGTGCCAGCAGCTTAGCACGGGGAACAGATACGCAGTATTTT.

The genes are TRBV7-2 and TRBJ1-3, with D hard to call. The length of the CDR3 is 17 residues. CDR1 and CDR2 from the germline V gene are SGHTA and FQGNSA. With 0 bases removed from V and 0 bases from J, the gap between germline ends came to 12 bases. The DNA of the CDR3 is TGTGCCAGCAGCTTAGCGCGTAATGCTTACTCTGGAAACACCATATATTTT. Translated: CASSLARNAYSGNTIYF.

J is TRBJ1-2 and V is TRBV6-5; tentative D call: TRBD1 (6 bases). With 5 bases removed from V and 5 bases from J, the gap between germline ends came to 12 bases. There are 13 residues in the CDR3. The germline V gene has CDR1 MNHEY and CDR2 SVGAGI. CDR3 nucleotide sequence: TGTGCCAGCAGTCCCCTACAGGGTTATGGCTACACCTTC. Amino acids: CASSPLQGYGYTF.

The CDR3: CASSLGQASGNTIYF. The CDR3 nucleotides are TGCGCCAGCAGCTTGGGGCAGGCATCTGGAAACACCATATATTTT. V and J are TRBV5-1 and TRBJ1-3, with D unresolved. The ends were cut back, 0 bases at V and 1 base at J, with 8 bases in the middle. CDR1 and CDR2 from the germline V gene are SGHRS and YFSETQ. The CDR3 loop spans 15 amino acids.